Each of the 8 T cell receptor beta chains below was sequenced from the same sample in a study of response to subunit inactivated influenza vaccine. TCRdb ran MiXCR on the RT-PCR reads and lists one entry per CDR3 protein. The repertoire holds about 830,000 distinct CDR3 sequences, roughly 20% seen once, with roughly a tenth in the top ten. The sequenced sample was PBMCs from blood, obtained 5 days after vaccination. The origin of the receptors is a man in his fifties who received an inactivated influenza vaccine.

This clonotype was detected ten times or more. V usage is TRBV7-9 and J usage is TRBJ2-7, with D maybe TRBD2 (5 bases). CDR3 size: 14 residues. V shed 5 bases and J shed 7 bases, with 18 bases lying between them. The germline gives CDR1 SEHNR, CDR2 FQNEAQ (reference sequence). This CDR3 is CASSPRGGGGEQYF. The CDR3 nucleotides are TGTGCCAGCAGCCCTCGAGGAGGAGGAGGAGAGCAGTACTTC.

This clonotype was picked up a small number of times. The chain employs TRBV9 and TRBJ1-5, with 8 nucleotides matching TRBD1. Losses at the gene ends were 3 bases for V and 1 base for J; bases not matched to a gene: 3. This CDR3 has 15 residues. Germline CDR1 and CDR2: SGDLS and YYNGEE. The CDR3 nucleotides read TGTGCCAGCAGCGCGACAGGGGCGAGCAATCAGCCCCAGCATTTT. Residues: CASSATGASNQPQHF.

Only a few counts were recorded for this clonotype. V gene TRBV20-1 combines with J gene TRBJ2-3; 10 positions agree with TRBD2. Germline CDR1 DFQATT, CDR2 SNEGSKA (reference sequence). CDR3 length equals 15 residues. The trim removed 3 bases at V and 5 bases at J, leaving 8 bases unmatched. As DNA, the CDR3 is TGCAGTGCTAGCACGGGACTAGCGAAAAGAGATACGCAGTATTTT. It yields the protein CSASTGLAKRDTQYF.

This clonotype was observed a few times. J is TRBJ2-7 and V is TRBV29-1; no firm D call. Trimming removed 5 bases from V and 6 bases from J, with 11 bases in between. From germline, CDR1 is SQVTM and CDR2 ANQGSEA. The CDR3 runs 11 residues. For the CDR3, the DNA is TGCAGCGTTTTCGTCGCACTCGAGCAGTACTTC. This sequence encodes CSVFVALEQYF.

The chain recombines TRBV20-1 with TRBJ2-5; 11 bases fit TRBD2. CDR1 and CDR2 (germline): DFQATT, SNEGSKA (reference sequence). Trimming removed 3 bases from V and 7 bases from J; junction bases left unmatched: 7. The CDR3 consists of 14 residues. Written as DNA, the CDR3 is TGCAGTGCTAGGGGTAGCGGGGGGGCCGGGACCCAGTACTTC. Translation: CSARGSGGAGTQYF.

This clonotype was seen a handful of times. V and J are TRBV20-1 and TRBJ2-7; 8 nucleotides agree with TRBD1. Losses at the gene ends were 4 bases for V and 5 bases for J; bases not matched to a gene: 10. The CDR3 totals 14 residues. CDR1 DFQATT and CDR2 SNEGSKA come from the germline V gene (reference sequence). The CDR3 region is CSATGGPILDEQYF. As DNA, the CDR3 is TGCAGTGCTACAGGGGGCCCGATTTTGGACGAGCAGTACTTC.

The sample holds a few counts of this clonotype. Compared with germline, one end of the junction differs, possibly owing to a read error. The chain links TRBV7-7 to TRBJ2-3; D gene ambiguous. Germline V gene data show CDR1 as SSHAT and CDR2 as FNYEAQ (reference sequence). This CDR3 spans 14 amino acids. Here the CDR3 DNA reads TGTGCTAGCAGCTCGGGTGTCGCCGCAGATACGCAGTATTTT. Translating gives CASSSGVAADTQYF.

This clonotype was detected ten times or more. The CDR3 bases are TGTGCCAGCAGCTCCGCGACAGGGATAAACTATGGCTACACCTTC. It translates to CASSSATGINYGYTF. J is TRBJ1-2 and V is TRBV11-2; 7 nucleotides align to TRBD1. From germline, CDR1 is SGHAT and CDR2 FQNNGV. This CDR3 comprises 15 residues. V was clipped by 4 bases and J by 2 bases; unmatched bases: 7. The full variable domain, in which reference TRBV11-2 and TRBJ1-2 provide the parts outside the CDR3, is EAGVAQSPRYKIIEKRQSVAFWCNPISGHATLYWYQQILGQGPKLLIQFQNNGVVDDSQLPKDRFSAERLKGVDSTLKIQPAKLEDSAVYLCASSSATGINYGYTFGSGTRLTVV.